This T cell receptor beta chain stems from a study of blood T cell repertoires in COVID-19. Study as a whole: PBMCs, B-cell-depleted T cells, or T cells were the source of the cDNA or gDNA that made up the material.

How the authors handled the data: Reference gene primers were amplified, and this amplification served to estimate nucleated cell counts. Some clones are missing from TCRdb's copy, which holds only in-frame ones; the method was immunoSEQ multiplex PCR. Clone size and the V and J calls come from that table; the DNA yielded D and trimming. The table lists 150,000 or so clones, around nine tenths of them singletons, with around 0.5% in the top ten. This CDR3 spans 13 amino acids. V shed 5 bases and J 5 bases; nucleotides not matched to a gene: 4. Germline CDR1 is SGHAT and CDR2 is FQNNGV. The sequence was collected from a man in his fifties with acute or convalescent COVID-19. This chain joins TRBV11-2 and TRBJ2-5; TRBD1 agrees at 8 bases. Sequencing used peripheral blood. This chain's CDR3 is CASSGDRGETQYF. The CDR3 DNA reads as TGTGCCAGCAGCGGTGACAGGGGCGAGACCCAGTACTTC.